This TCR beta chain is drawn from a study of cytomegalovirus exposure and HLA in healthy donors. Notes on the study in general: Some TCR beta chains (around 160 of them) were listed as cytomegalovirus-associated. Later analysis identified a missense DCLRE1C variant that was linked to TCR beta V- and J-gene trimming. The authors judged a highly shared variant cluster likely a sequencing artifact. Later, TCR association rates were found to vary by HLA locus, highest for DRB1 and lowest for HLA-C.

This clone has only a few counts. Its cognate antigen is unknown. Trimming cost V 6 bases and J 6 bases, with 13 bases left between them. Germline V gene sequence: CDR1 SGHTA, CDR2 FQGNSA. The CDR3 is 13 residues long. Primers for the PCR totalled 60 Vbeta and 13 Jbeta. Produced via immunoSEQ multiplex PCR; TCRdb's table is partial and in-frame only. The sample has 57,000 or so clones; approximately 70% are singletons. The origin of this receptor is a woman in her sixties or seventies in good health and CMV-seropositive. Sequenced: PBMCs. This sequence joins TRBV7-2 and TRBJ2-3, with D possibly TRBD2 on 5 matching bases. The CDR3 reads CASSQRVGDTQYF. The CDR3 coding sequence is TGTGCCAGCAGTCAGAGGGTAGGGGATACGCAGTATTTT.